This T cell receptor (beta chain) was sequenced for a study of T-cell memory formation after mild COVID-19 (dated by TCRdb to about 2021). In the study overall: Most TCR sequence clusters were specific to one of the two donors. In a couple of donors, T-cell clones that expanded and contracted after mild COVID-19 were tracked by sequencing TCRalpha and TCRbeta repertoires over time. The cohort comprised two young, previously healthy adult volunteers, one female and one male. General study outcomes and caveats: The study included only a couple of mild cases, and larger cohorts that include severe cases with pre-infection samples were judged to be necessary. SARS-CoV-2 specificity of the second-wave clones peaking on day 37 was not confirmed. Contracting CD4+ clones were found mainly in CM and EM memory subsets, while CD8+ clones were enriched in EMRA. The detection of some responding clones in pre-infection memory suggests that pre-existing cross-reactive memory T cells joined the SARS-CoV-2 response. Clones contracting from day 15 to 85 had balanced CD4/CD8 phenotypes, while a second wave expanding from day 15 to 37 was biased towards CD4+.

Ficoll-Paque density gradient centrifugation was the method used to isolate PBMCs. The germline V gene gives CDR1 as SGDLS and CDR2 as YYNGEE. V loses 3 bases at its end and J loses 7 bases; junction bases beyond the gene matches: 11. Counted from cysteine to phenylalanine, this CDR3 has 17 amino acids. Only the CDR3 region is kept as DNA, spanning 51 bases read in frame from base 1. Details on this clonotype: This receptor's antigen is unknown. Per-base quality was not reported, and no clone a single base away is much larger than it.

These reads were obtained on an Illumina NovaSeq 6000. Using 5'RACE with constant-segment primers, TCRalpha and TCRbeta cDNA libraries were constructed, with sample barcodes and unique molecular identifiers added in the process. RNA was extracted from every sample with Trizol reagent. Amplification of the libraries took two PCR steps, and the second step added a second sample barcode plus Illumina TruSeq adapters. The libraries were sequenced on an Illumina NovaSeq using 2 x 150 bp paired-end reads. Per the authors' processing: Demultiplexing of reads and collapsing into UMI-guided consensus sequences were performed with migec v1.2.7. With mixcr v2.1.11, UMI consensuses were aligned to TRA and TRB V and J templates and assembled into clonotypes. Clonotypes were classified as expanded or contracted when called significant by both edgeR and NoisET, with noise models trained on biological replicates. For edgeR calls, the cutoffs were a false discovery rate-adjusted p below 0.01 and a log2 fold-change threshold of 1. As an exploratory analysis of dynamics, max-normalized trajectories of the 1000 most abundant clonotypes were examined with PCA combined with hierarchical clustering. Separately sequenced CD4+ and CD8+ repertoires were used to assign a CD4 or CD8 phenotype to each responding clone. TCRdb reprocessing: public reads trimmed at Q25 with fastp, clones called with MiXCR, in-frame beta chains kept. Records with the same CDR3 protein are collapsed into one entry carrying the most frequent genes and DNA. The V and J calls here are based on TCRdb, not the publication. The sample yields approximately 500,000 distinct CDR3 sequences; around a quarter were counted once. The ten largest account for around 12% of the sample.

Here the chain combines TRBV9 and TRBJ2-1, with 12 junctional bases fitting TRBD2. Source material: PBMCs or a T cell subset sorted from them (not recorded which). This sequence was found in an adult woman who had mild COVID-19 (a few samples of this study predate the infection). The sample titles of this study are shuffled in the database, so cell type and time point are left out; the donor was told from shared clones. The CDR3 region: CASSEPGLAGPGNEQFF. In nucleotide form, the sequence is TGTGCCAGCAGCGAACCGGGACTAGCGGGCCCGGGAAATGAGCAGTTCTTC.